What follows describes a single T cell receptor (beta chain). These data are taken from a study of identical twins. Via MiXCR, TCRdb re-called the 5' RACE reads, giving one row per CDR3 protein. The table lists 550,000 to 800,000 distinct CDR3 sequences, under 8.5% of them singletons. Separately, the same data were catalogued under a study of yellow fever vaccine responses in identical twins.

The receptor was isolated from a woman in her late teens or twenties in good health. Sequencing was carried out using PBMCs.

CDR3 residues: CASSLGSQTGAEQYF. As DNA, the CDR3 is TGTGCCAGCAGCTTAGGCTCACAGACAGGTGCCGAGCAGTACTTC. The chain uses TRBV11-2 and TRBJ2-7, with a tentative D call TRBD1 (6 bases). Trimming took off 1 base at V and 6 bases at J, with 16 bases between the two ends. The CDR3 has 15 amino acids. The germline V gene has CDR1 SGHAT and CDR2 FQNNGV.